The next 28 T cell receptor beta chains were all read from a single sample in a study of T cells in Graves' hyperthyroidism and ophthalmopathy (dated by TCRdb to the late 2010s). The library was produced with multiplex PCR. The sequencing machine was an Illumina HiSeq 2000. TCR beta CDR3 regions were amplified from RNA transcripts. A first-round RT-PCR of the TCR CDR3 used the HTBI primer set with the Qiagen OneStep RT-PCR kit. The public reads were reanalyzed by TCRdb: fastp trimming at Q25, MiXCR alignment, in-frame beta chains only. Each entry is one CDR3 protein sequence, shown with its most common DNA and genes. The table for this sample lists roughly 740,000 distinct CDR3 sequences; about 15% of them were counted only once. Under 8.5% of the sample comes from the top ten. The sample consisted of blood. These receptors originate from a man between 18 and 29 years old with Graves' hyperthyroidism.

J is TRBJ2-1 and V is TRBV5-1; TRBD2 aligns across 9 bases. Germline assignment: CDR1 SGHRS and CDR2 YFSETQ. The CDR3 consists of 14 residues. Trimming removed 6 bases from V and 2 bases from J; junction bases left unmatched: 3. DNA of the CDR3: TGCGCCAGCACCCTAGCGGGAACCTACAATGAGCAGTTCTTC. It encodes CASTLAGTYNEQFF. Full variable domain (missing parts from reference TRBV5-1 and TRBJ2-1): KAGVTQTPRYLIKTRGQQVTLSCSPISGHRSVSWYQQTPGQGLQFLFEYFSETQRNKGNFPGRFSGRQFSNSRSEMNVSTLELGDSALYLCASTLAGTYNEQFFGPGTRLTVL.

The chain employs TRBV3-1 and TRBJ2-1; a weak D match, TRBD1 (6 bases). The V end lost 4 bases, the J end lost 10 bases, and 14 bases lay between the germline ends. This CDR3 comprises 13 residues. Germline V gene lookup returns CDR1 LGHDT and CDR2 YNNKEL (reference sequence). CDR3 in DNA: TGTGCCAGCAGCCTTCACAGGGACGGAGAGCAGTTCTTC. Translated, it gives CASSLHRDGEQFF.

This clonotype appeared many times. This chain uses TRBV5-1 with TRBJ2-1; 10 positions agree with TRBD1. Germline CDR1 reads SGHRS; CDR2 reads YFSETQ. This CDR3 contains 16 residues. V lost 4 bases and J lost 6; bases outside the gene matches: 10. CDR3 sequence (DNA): TGCGCCAGCAGCGCAACCGGGACAGGGGTGGGCAATGAGCAGTTCTTC. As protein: CASSATGTGVGNEQFF.

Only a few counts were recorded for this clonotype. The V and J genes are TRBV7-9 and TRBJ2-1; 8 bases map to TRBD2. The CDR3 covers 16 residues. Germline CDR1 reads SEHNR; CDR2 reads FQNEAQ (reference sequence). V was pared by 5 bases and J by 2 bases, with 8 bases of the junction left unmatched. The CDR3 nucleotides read TGTGCCAGCAGCGCGGTGAGAGCGGGGGCCTACAATGAGCAGTTCTTC. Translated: CASSAVRAGAYNEQFF.

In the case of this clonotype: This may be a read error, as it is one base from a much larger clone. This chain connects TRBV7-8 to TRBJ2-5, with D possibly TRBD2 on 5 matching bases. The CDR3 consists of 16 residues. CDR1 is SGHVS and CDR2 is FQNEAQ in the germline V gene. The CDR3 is CASSLGPGMGQGTQYF. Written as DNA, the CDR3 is TGTGCCAGCAGCTTAGGACCGGGGATGGGCCAAGGGACCCAGTACTTC.

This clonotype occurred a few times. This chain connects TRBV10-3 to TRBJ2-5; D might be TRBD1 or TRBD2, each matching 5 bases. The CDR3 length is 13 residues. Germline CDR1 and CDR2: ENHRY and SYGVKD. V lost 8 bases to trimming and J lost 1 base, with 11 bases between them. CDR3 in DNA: TGTGCCATCGGGGACGACGGCCAAGAGACCCAGTACTTC. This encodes CAIGDDGQETQYF.

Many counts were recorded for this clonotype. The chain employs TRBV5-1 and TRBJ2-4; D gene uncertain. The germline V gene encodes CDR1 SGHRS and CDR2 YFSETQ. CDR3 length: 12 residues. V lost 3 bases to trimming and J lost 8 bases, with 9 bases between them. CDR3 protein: CASSSTGDIQYF. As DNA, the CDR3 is TGCGCCAGCAGCTCGACTGGTGACATTCAGTACTTC.

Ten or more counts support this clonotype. The CDR3 region is CASSEWADRQGGYTF. CDR3 in DNA: TGTGCCAGCAGTGAATGGGCCGACCGACAAGGAGGCTACACCTTC. The chain is built from TRBV2 and TRBJ1-2; D is undetermined. The CDR3 extends over 15 amino acids. V was pared by 2 bases and J by 8 bases, with 18 bases between. CDR1 and CDR2 from the germline V gene are SNHLY and FYNNEI.

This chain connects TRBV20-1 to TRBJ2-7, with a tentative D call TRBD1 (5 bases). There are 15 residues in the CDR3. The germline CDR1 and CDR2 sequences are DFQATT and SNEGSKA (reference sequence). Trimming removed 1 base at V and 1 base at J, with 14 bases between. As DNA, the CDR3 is TGCAGTGCTAGAGCTCCAGGGCAGTGGTCCTACGAGCAGTACTTC. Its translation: CSARAPGQWSYEQYF.

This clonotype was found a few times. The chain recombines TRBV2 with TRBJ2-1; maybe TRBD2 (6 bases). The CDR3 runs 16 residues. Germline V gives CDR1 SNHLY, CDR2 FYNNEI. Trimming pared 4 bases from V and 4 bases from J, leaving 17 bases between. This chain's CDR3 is CASSASTAGLYNEQFF. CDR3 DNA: TGTGCCAGCAGTGCGTCGACAGCGGGCCTTTACAATGAGCAGTTCTTC.

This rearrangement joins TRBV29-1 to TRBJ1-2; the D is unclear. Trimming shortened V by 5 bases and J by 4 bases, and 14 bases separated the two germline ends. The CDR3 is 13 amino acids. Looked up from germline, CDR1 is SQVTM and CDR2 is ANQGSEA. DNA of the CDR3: TGCAGCGTTAAAGTTGAAGCGGCCTATGGCTACACCTTC. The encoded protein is CSVKVEAAYGYTF. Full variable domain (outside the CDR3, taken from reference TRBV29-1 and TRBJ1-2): SAVISQKPSRDICQRGTSLTIQCQVDSQVTMMFWYRQQPGQSLTLIATANQGSEATYESGFVIDKFPISRPNLTFSTLTVSNMSPEDSSIYLCSVKVEAAYGYTFGSGTRLTVV.

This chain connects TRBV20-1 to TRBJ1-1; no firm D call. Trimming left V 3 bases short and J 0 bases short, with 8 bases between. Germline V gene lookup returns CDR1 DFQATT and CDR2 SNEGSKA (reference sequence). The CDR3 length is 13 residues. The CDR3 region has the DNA TGCAGTGCTAGTCCTGATATGAACACTGAAGCTTTCTTT. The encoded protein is CSASPDMNTEAFF.

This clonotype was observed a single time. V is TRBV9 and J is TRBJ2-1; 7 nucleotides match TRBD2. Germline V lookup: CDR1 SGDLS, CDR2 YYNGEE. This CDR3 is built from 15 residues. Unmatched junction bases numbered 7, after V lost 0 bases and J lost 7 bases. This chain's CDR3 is CASSVEGLVGNEQFF. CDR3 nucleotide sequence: TGTGCCAGCAGCGTAGAAGGACTAGTAGGGAATGAGCAGTTCTTC.

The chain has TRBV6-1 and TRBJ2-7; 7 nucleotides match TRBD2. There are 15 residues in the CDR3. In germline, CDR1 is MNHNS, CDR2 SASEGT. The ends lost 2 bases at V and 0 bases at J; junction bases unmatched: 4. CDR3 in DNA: TGTGCCAGCAGTGAAAGGGAGGGAAGCTCCTACGAGCAGTACTTC. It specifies CASSEREGSSYEQYF.

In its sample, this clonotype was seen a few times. In DNA, the CDR3 is TGTGCCAGCAGCCCCCTGGCGGGGAGGCCCAATCAGCCCCAGCATTTT. Translation gives CASSPLAGRPNQPQHF. The V and J genes are TRBV9 and TRBJ1-5; no definite D call. The germline CDR1 and CDR2 sequences are SGDLS and YYNGEE. Trimming pared 4 bases from V and 3 bases from J, leaving 17 bases between. The CDR3 contains 16 residues.

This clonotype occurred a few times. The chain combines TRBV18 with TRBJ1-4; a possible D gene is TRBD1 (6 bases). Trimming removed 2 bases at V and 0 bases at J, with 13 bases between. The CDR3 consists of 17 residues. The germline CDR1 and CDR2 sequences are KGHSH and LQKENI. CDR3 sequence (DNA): TGTGCCAGCTCACCAGACAGGCTAGTTGCAACTAATGAAAAACTGTTTTTT. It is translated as CASSPDRLVATNEKLFF.

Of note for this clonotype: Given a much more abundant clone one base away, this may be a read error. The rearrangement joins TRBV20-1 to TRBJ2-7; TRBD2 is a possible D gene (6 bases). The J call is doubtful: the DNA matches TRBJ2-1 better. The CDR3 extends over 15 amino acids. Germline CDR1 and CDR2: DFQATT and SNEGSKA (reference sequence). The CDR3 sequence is CSARGRVADSYEQFF. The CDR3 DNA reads TGCAGTGCTAGAGGGCGCGTAGCGGACTCCTACGAGCAGTTCTTC.

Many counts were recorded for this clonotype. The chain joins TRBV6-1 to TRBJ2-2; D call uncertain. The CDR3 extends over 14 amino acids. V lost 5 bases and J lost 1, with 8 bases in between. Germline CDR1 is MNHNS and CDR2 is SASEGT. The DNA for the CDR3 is TGTGCCAGCAGTCCGACAAGGAACACCGGGGAGCTGTTTTTT. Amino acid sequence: CASSPTRNTGELFF.

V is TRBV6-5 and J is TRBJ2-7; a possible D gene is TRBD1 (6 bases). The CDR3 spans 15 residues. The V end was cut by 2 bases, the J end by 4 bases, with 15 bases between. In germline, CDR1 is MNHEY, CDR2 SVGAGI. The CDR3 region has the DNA TGTGCCAGCAGTTACACAACCGGGACACTTTACGAGCAGTACTTC. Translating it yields CASSYTTGTLYEQYF.

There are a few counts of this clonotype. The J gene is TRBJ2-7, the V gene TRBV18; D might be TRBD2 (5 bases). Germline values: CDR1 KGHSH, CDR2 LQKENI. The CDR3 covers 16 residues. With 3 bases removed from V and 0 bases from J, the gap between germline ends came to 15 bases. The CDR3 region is CASSPSSASFSYEQYF. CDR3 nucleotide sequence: TGTGCCAGCTCACCTTCGTCGGCTAGCTTCTCCTACGAGCAGTACTTC.

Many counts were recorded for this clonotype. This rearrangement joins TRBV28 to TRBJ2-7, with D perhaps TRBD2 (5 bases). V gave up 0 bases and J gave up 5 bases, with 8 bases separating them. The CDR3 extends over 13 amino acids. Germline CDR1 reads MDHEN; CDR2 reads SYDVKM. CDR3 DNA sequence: TGTGCCAGCAGTTTATGGTCCGGGAACGAGCAGTACTTC. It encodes CASSLWSGNEQYF.

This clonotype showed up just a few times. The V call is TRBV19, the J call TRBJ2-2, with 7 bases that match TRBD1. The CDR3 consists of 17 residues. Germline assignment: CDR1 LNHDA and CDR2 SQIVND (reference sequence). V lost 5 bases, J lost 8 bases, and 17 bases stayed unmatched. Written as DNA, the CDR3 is TGTGCCAGTAGTGACCGAACATCCGGGACAGTTATGGGGGAGCTGTTTTTT. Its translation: CASSDRTSGTVMGELFF.

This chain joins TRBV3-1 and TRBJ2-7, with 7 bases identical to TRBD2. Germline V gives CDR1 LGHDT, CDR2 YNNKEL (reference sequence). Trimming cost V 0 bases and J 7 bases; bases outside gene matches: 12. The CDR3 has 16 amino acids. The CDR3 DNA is TGTGCCAGCAGCCAAGAAATAAGTCTAGCGGAGAGAGAGCAGTACTTC. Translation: CASSQEISLAEREQYF.

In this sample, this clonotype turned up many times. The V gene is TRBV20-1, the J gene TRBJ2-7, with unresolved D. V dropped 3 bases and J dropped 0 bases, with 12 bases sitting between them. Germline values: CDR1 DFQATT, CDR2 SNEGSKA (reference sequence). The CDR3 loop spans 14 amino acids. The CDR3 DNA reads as TGCAGTGCTAGCCCGGGCCCCGGCTCCTACGAGCAGTACTTC. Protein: CSASPGPGSYEQYF.

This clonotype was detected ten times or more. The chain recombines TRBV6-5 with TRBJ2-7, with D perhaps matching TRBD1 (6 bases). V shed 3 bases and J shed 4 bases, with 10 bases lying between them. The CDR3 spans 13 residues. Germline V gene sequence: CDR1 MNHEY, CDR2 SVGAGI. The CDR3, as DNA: TGTGCCAGCAGTTATACAGGGACGTACGAGCAGTACTTC. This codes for CASSYTGTYEQYF.

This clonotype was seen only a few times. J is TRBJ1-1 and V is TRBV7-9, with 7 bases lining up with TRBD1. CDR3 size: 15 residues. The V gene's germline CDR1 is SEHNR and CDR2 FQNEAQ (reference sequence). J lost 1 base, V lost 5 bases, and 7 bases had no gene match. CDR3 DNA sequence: TGTGCCAGCAGCCAGGGGGGGCGCCAGAACACTGAAGCTTTCTTT. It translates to CASSQGGRQNTEAFF.

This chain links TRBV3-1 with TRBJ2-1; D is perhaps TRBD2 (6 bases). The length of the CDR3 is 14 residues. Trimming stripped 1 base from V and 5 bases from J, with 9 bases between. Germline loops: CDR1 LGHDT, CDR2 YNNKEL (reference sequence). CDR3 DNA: TGTGCCAGCAGCCAAGGGACTACGCACAATGAGCAGTTCTTC. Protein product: CASSQGTTHNEQFF.

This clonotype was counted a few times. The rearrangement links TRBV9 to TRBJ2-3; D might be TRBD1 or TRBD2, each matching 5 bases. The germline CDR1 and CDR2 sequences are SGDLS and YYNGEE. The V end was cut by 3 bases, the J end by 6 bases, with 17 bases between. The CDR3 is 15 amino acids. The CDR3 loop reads CASSAGGARGDTQYF. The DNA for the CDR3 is TGTGCCAGCAGCGCCGGAGGTGCCCGGGGCGATACGCAGTATTTT. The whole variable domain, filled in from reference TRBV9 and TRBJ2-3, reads DSGVTQTPKHLITATGQRVTLRCSPRSGDLSVYWYQQSLDQGLQFLIQYYNGEERAKGNILERFSAQQFPDLHSELNLSSLELGDSALYFCASSAGGARGDTQYFGPGTRLTVL.